This TCR beta chain was profiled in a study of sequential checkpoint blockade in melanoma. Study context: First-line arms were nivolumab then ipilimumab, or the reverse, randomized 1:1. Each arm's sequence ended with maintenance nivolumab.

Treatment noted: randomized to nivolumab then ipilimumab (arm A) or the reverse (arm B). None of the patients previously received DNA-damaging chemotherapy. From thawed PBMCs, live CD3+CD8+ cells negative for CD19 and CD56 were sorted. CDR1 is SGHDN, CDR2 FVKESK, per germline. The CDR3 totals 13 residues. Trimming cost V 2 bases and J 5 bases, with 10 bases left between them. The repertoire was sequenced with immunoSEQ multiplex PCR; TCRdb's copy has only in-frame clones and lacks some. The sample lists some 17,000 clones, 55% to 75% seen once, with under 20% in the top ten. Specimen: CD8+ T cells sorted from blood (inferred from file names), collected from a patient given nivolumab and ipilimumab in sequence. The chain is built from TRBV14 and TRBJ2-7; D is unclear. The sequence derives from a human donor with melanoma. The CDR3 nucleotides read TGTGCCAGCAGCCAATTCAGGATCGACGAGCAGTACTTC. It encodes CASSQFRIDEQYF.